A single sample is the source of the 4 T cell receptor beta chains below, sequenced in a study of radiotherapy plus CTLA-4 blockade in lung cancer. Measured with immunoSEQ multiplex PCR; TCRdb has only the in-frame clones, and not every one. The profile shows about 98,000 clones, 82% of them singletons. Source: peripheral blood, taken from a patient treated with radiotherapy plus ipilimumab. These receptor sequences come from a human donor with non-small cell lung cancer who had a partial response to radiotherapy plus ipilimumab.

This clone was recorded a few times. The chain employs TRBV10-1 and TRBJ2-1; TRBD2 matches 12 bases. V shed 3 bases, J shed 8 bases, and the junction held 8 bases outside the gene matches. This CDR3 has 16 residues. From germline, CDR1 is WNHNN and CDR2 SYGVQD (reference sequence). The CDR3 loop reads CASSDSSGRAYHEQFF. As DNA, the CDR3 is TGCGCCAGCAGTGATTCTAGCGGGAGGGCCTATCATGAGCAGTTCTTC.

This clone was counted only a few times. The V and J genes are TRBV19 and TRBJ1-1, with D perhaps TRBD1 (6 bases). V was shortened by 7 bases and J by 1 base, with 22 bases between the two germline ends. This CDR3 is 17 amino acids long. CDR1 is LNHDA and CDR2 is SQIVND in the germline V gene (reference sequence). The CDR3 DNA is TGTGCCAGTACCCCTGGGGGGGCAGGGCAAGCGAACACTGAAGCTTTCTTT. Translated, it gives CASTPGGAGQANTEAFF.

The chain is built from TRBV28 and TRBJ1-1; D is perhaps TRBD1 (6 bases). Germline CDR1 reads MDHEN; CDR2 reads SYDVKM. The V gene lost 5 bases and the J gene lost 9 bases, with 19 bases spanning the gap. The CDR3 is made up of 14 amino acids. The CDR3 protein is CASSPYGFGQKAFF. The CDR3 nucleotides are TGTGCCAGCAGTCCTTACGGGTTCGGACAGAAAGCTTTCTTT.

The rearrangement links TRBV5-4 to TRBJ2-1; 14 bases fit TRBD2. This CDR3 comprises 15 residues. Per germline, CDR1 SGHNT and CDR2 YYREEE (reference sequence). V gave up 4 bases and J gave up 5 bases; unmatched junction bases: 2. The CDR3 loop reads CASSRTSGRNNEQFF. DNA of the CDR3: TGTGCCAGCAGCCGGACTAGCGGGAGGAACAATGAGCAGTTCTTC.